These 21 T cell receptor beta chains came from one sample sequenced in a study of shared clonotypes between healthy human individuals. Sequencing was performed with immunoSEQ multiplex PCR; in TCRdb, only in-frame clones are kept and a portion is missing. The sample comprises a few million clones, around 94% of which are singletons, and roughly 0.13% rests with the top ten. Sequenced: naive CD4+ T cells sorted from blood. Specified subset: CD45RA+ positively selected. These receptors were collected from a man aged 18 to 29 in good health.

About this clone: Its ends do not fully match the called genes, so a read error is possible. This chain uses TRBV2 with TRBJ2-7; 13 bases align to TRBD2. The length of the CDR3 is 15 residues. Germline loops: CDR1 SNHLY, CDR2 FYNNEI. CDR3 in amino acids: CASSEGGTSGVRKYF. The CDR3 nucleotides read TGTGCCAGCAGTGAAGGCGGGACTAGCGGGGTCAGAAAGTATTTC.

The CDR3 coding sequence is TGTGCCAGCAGCCTCCTGCAGGGGCAAGGATCACCCCTCCACTTT. Its protein product is CASSLLQGQGSPLHF. The chain uses TRBV7-8 and TRBJ1-6; D may be TRBD1 (6 bases). V lost 5 bases, J lost 10 bases, and 18 bases lay in between. Germline lookup yields CDR1 SGHVS and CDR2 FQNEAQ. CDR3 length equals 15 residues.

V is TRBV7-9 and J is TRBJ2-3; 7 bases match TRBD1. V dropped 5 bases and J dropped 2; count of bases not matched to a gene: 7. Per the germline V gene, CDR1 is SEHNR and CDR2 is FQNEAQ (reference sequence). The CDR3 consists of 15 residues. The CDR3 bases are TGTGCCAGCAGCCACAGGGGACACCCCACAGATACGCAGTATTTT. The encoded protein is CASSHRGHPTDTQYF.

CDR3 amino acids: CASSLLWAGGSDTQYF. CDR3 nucleotide sequence: TGTGCCAGCAGTTTATTGTGGGCGGGAGGGTCGGATACGCAGTATTTT. The gene calls are TRBV27 and TRBJ2-3; 9 nucleotides agree with TRBD2. V lost 1 base and J lost 6; bases outside the gene matches: 8. The length of the CDR3 is 16 residues. Germline V gene data show CDR1 as MNHEY and CDR2 as SMNVEV (reference sequence).

V usage is TRBV10-3 and J usage is TRBJ1-4; 7 bases line up with TRBD1. CDR3 length equals 16 residues. The V and J ends lost 2 bases and 5 bases, in that order; junction bases with no gene match: 8. CDR1 is ENHRY, CDR2 SYGVKD, per germline. CDR3 in DNA: TGTGCCATCAGTGAGCGGTCCACAGGGGCAAATGAAAAACTGTTTTTT. Protein product: CAISERSTGANEKLFF.

The chain combines TRBV6-6 with TRBJ2-3, with D tentatively TRBD2 (5 bases). Germline assignment: CDR1 MNHNY and CDR2 SVGAGI (reference sequence). Trimming removed 0 bases from V and 5 bases from J, with 15 bases in between. The CDR3 length is 16 residues. The CDR3: CASSYSSSLEGDTQYF. Here the CDR3 DNA reads TGTGCCAGCAGTTACTCATCGAGCCTAGAGGGAGATACGCAGTATTTT.

The gene calls are TRBV5-1 and TRBJ2-7; weak D call: TRBD2 (6 bases). With 4 bases removed from V and 1 base from J, the gap between germline ends came to 15 bases. The CDR3 is 15 residues long. The germline V gene encodes CDR1 SGHRS and CDR2 YFSETQ. CDR3 sequence reads: CASSPGEVWSYEQYF. The DNA for the CDR3 is TGCGCCAGCAGCCCGGGGGAGGTATGGTCCTACGAGCAGTACTTC.

This clone was picked up one time. This chain uses TRBV13 with TRBJ2-7; D tentatively reads TRBD1 or TRBD2 (5 bases each). Germline CDR1 and CDR2: PRHDT and FYEKMQ (reference sequence). Trimming took 5 bases from V and 2 from J, leaving 13 bases between them. The CDR3 spans 14 residues. This chain's CDR3 is CASSPAPGPYEQYF. DNA of the CDR3: TGTGCCAGCAGCCCGGCCCCGGGACCCTACGAGCAGTACTTC.

As concerns this clone: Different DNA sequences within this sample yield the same CDR3. The V gene is TRBV7-6, the J gene TRBJ1-4; D is perhaps TRBD1 (5 bases). CDR1 SGHVS and CDR2 FNYEAQ come from the germline V gene. The CDR3 sequence is 14 residues long. V lost 1 base and J lost 6, with 9 bases in between. CDR3 coding DNA: TGTGCCAGCAGCTTAGGGGGCAGCGATGAAAAACTGTTTTTT. Protein sequence: CASSLGGSDEKLFF.

The genes are TRBV30 and TRBJ2-5; no clear D. The DNA end is a closer match to TRBJ2-7, so the J assignment may be wrong. The CDR3 is 14 amino acids. Germline V lookup: CDR1 GTSNPN, CDR2 SVGIG (reference sequence). CDR3 amino acids: CAWSVRGLTYEQYF. The CDR3 coding sequence is TGTGCCTGGAGTGTACGTGGGCTGACCTACGAGCAGTACTTC.

V gene TRBV29-1 combines with J gene TRBJ2-5; D gene uncertain. V shed 6 bases and J shed 1 base, with 9 bases lying between them. The CDR3 is 12 amino acids. Germline values: CDR1 SQVTM, CDR2 ANQGSEA. In DNA, the CDR3 is TGCAGCGTAGTTCGGTTCCAAGAGACCCAGTACTTC. Its protein is CSVVRFQETQYF.

V gene TRBV6-1 combines with J gene TRBJ1-2; 9 bases match TRBD1. Germline lookup yields CDR1 MNHNS and CDR2 SASEGT. Germline trimming cut 6 bases from V and 4 bases from J; bases unmatched to any gene: 6. The CDR3 has 14 residues. The CDR3 here is CASRTQDRGYGYTF. As DNA, the CDR3 is TGTGCCAGCAGAACTCAGGACAGGGGCTATGGCTACACCTTC.

The chain recombines TRBV5-4 with TRBJ1-3, with TRBD1 matching over 9 bases. The V gene end was trimmed by 6 bases and the J gene end by 7 bases; junction bases not matched to a gene: 8. CDR3 length equals 14 residues. Germline V lookup: CDR1 SGHNT, CDR2 YYREEE (reference sequence). The CDR3 nucleotides are TGTGCCAGCACCCCCGGGACAGGGACTAACACCATATATTTT. Its protein product is CASTPGTGTNTIYF.

This clone was recorded once. Different DNA sequences within this sample yield the same CDR3. This chain connects TRBV9 to TRBJ2-3; 15 bases align to TRBD2. Germline CDR1 is SGDLS and CDR2 is YYNGEE. The CDR3 covers 15 residues. The junction had 1 base not matched to a gene; V was cut back by 2 bases and J by 6 bases. CDR3 in DNA: TGTGCCAGCAGCGTTGGGACTAGCGGGAGGGATACGCAGTATTTT. This codes for CASSVGTSGRDTQYF.

The rearrangement links TRBV11-2 to TRBJ2-7, with D tentatively TRBD1 (5 bases). Looked up from germline, CDR1 is SGHAT and CDR2 is FQNNGV. This CDR3 comprises 13 residues. The V end was cut by 3 bases, the J end by 2 bases, with 8 bases between. The CDR3 sequence is CASSLQGTYEQYF. For the CDR3, the DNA is TGTGCCAGCAGCTTGCAGGGCACCTACGAGCAGTACTTC.

V is TRBV14 and J is TRBJ2-5; D not certain. The V gene's germline CDR1 is SGHDN and CDR2 FVKESK. V lost 2 bases to trimming and J lost 6 bases, with 4 bases between them. This CDR3 contains 11 residues. The CDR3 protein is CASSQSQTQYF. Here the CDR3 DNA reads TGTGCCAGCAGCCAAAGTCAGACCCAGTACTTC.

Of note for this clone: Other DNA variants within this sample encode the same CDR3. The V and J genes are TRBV5-4 and TRBJ2-5; 13 nucleotides line up with TRBD2. The germline gives CDR1 SGHNT, CDR2 YYREEE (reference sequence). The CDR3 runs to 15 residues. Trimming cost V 0 bases and J 4 bases; bases outside gene matches: 0. The CDR3 is CASSLGLAGGETQYF. The CDR3 coding sequence is TGTGCCAGCAGCTTGGGACTAGCGGGAGGAGAGACCCAGTACTTC.

The chain couples TRBV28 to TRBJ2-7; TRBD2 agrees at 8 bases. Germline-derived CDR1 and CDR2 are MDHEN and SYDVKM. The CDR3 extends over 15 amino acids. V dropped 5 bases and J dropped 6; count of bases not matched to a gene: 12. In DNA form, the CDR3 reads TGTGCCAGCAGTCCCGCGGGGGGCGACCTAGTCGAGCAGTACTTC. As protein: CASSPAGGDLVEQYF.

The J gene is TRBJ1-5, the V gene TRBV10-2, with D unclear. Trimming shortened V by 6 bases and J by 4 bases, and 13 bases separated the two germline ends. Germline assignment: CDR1 WSHSY and CDR2 SAAADI. The CDR3 is 14 residues long. The CDR3, as DNA: TGCGCCAGCAGGGCCGAGTTGGGGAATCAGCCCCAGCATTTT. Its protein is CASRAELGNQPQHF.

The rearrangement joins TRBV21-1 to TRBJ2-7; no DNA check was done on the table's D call, TRBD1. TRBV21-1 is noted as a pseudogene. This CDR3 has 15 amino acids. CDR3: CASSKEVARSYEQYF. The CDR3 DNA reads TGTGCCAGCAGCAAAGAAGTGGCCAGGTCCTACGAGCAGTACTTC.

The CDR3 reads CASRKPGTGNTGELFF. CDR3 in DNA: TGCGCCAGCCGAAAACCCGGGACCGGGAACACCGGGGAGCTGTTTTTT. This chain joins TRBV5-1 and TRBJ2-2; D could derive from TRBD1 or TRBD2 (5 bases each). V shed 7 bases and J shed 1 base, with 17 bases lying between them. The CDR3 length is 16 residues. Germline CDR1 is SGHRS and CDR2 is YFSETQ.